This TCR beta chain was captured by sequencing in a study of beta chain features in type 1 diabetes. Study-level findings and limits: The study found that naive, central memory and Treg TCRB repertoires appeared more similar in patients than in healthy donors. A pattern of fewer insertions and more deletions at VDJ junctions was seen in type 1 diabetes patients.

This clone was seen only a few times. Its specificity is unknown. Isolated RNA was reverse transcribed in full, so expressed TCRB transcripts were sequenced. Some clones are missing from TCRdb's copy, which holds only in-frame ones; the method was immunoSEQ multiplex PCR. The sample records hundreds of thousands of clones, over 8.5% being singletons. The germline CDR1 and CDR2 sequences are SGHAT and FQNNGV. Germline trimming cut 5 bases from V and 6 bases from J; bases unmatched to any gene: 6. The CDR3 is 16 amino acids. The clonotype originates from a woman aged 18 to 35 in good health. The chain joins TRBV11-2 to TRBJ2-3; 15 bases fit TRBD2. Sequenced input: naive CD4+ T cells from blood. CDR3 in DNA: TGTGCCAGCAGCAGGGGACTAGCGGGAGGTCCGGATACGCAGTATTTT. Its translation: CASSRGLAGGPDTQYF.